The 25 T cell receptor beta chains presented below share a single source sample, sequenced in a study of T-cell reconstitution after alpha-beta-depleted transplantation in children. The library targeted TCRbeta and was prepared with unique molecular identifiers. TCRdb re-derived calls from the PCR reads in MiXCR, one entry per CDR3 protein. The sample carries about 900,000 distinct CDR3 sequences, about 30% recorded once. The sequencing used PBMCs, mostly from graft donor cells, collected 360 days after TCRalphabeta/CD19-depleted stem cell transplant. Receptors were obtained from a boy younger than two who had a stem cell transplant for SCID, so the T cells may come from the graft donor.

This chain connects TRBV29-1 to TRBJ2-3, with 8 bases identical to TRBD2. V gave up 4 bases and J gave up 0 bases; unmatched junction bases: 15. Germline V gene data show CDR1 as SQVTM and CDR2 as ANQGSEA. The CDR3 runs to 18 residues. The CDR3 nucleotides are TGCAGCGTTGCGGGGTCTAGCGGGCGAAAAACTAGCACAGATACGCAGTATTTT. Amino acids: CSVAGSSGRKTSTDTQYF.

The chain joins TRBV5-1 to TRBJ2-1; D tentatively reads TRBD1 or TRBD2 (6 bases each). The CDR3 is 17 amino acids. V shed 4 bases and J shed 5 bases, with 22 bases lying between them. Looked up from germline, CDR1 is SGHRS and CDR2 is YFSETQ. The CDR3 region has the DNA TGCGCCAGCAGCCTACCCATAGGCAGGGGAGGTGACAATGAGCAGTTCTTC. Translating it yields CASSLPIGRGGDNEQFF.

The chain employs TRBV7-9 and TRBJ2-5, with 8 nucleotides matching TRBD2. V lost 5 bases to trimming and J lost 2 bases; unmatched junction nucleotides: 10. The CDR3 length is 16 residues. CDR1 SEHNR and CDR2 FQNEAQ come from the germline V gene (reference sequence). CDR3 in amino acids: CASSTGTRGRQETQYF. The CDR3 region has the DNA TGTGCCAGCAGCACCGGGACTAGGGGACGACAAGAGACCCAGTACTTC.

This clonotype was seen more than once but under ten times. The CDR3 nucleotides are TGCAGTGCTCCAGACAGGGGGCGGCACACCGGGGAGCTGTTTTTT. Translation: CSAPDRGRHTGELFF. The chain combines TRBV20-1 with TRBJ2-2, with TRBD1 identical over 10 bases. The CDR3 runs 15 residues. Germline V gene data show CDR1 as DFQATT and CDR2 as SNEGSKA (reference sequence). Unmatched junction bases numbered 6, after V lost 5 bases and J lost 3 bases.

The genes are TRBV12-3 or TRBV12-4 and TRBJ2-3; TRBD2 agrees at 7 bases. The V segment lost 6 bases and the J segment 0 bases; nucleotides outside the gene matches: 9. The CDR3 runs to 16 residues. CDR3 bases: TGTGCCAGCAGACTCAGCGGGGCACCGAGCACAGATACGCAGTATTTT. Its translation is CASRLSGAPSTDTQYF.

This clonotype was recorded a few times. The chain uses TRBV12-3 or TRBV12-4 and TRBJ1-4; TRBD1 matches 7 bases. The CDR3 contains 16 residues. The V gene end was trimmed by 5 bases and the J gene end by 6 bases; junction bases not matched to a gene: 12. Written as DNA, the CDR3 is TGTGCCAGCAGTAACATGCAGACAGGGATGGATGAAAAACTGTTTTTT. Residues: CASSNMQTGMDEKLFF.

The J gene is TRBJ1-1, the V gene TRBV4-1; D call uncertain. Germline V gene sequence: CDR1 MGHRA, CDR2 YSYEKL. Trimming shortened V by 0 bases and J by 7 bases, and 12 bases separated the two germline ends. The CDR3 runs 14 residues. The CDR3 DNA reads TGCGCCAGCAGCCAAGATGCCCTTTATGGTGAAGCTTTCTTT. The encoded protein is CASSQDALYGEAFF.

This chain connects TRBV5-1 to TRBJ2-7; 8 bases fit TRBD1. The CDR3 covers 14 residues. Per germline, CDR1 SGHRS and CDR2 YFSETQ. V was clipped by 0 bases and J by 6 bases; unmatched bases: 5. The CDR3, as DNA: TGCGCCAGCAGCTTGGCCACAGGGGGGAGCGAGCAGTACTTC. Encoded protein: CASSLATGGSEQYF.

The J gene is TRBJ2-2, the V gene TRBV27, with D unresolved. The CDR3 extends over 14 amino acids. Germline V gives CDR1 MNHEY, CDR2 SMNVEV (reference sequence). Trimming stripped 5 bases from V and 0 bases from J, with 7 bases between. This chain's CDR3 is CASSRSTNTGELFF. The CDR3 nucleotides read TGTGCCAGCAGTCGCTCCACGAACACCGGGGAGCTGTTTTTT.

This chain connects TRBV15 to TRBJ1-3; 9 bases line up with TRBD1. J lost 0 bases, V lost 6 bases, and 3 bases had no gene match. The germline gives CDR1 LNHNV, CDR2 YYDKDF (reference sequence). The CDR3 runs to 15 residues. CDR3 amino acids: CATRTGGPSGNTIYF. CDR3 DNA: TGTGCCACCAGAACAGGGGGCCCCTCTGGAAACACCATATATTTT.

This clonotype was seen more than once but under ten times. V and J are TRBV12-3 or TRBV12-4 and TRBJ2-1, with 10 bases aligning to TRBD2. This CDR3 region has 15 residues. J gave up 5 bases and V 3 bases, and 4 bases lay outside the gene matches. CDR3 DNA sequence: TGTGCCAGCAGTTTTCAGCGGGGGGGACACAATGAGCAGTTCTTC. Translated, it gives CASSFQRGGHNEQFF.

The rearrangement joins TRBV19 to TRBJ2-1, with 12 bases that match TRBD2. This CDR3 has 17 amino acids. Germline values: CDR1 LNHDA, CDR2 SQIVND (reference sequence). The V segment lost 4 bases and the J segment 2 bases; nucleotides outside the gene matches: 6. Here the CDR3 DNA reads TGTGCCAGTAGTACCCACCGGACTAGCGGGGCCTACAATGAGCAGTTCTTC. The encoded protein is CASSTHRTSGAYNEQFF.

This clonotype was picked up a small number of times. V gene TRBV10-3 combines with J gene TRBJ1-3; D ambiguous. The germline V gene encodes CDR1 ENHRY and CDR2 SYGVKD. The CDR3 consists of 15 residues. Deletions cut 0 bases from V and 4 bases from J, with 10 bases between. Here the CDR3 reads CAISESGGSGNTIYF. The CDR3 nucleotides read TGTGCCATCAGTGAGTCGGGTGGATCCGGAAACACCATATATTTT.

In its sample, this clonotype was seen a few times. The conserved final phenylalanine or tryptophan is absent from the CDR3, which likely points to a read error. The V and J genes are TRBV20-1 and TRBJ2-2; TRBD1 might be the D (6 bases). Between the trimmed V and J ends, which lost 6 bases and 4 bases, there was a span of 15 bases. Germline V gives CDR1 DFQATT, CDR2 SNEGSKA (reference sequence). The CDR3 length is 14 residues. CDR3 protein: CSAPPGDGTGELFL. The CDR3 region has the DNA TGCAGTGCCCCGCCAGGGGACGGCACCGGGGAGCTGTTTCTT.

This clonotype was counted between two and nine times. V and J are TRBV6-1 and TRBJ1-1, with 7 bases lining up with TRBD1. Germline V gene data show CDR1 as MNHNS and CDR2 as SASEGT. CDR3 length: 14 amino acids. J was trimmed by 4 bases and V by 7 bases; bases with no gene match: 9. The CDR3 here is CASTRQGGITEAFF. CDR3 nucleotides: TGTGCCAGCACTCGACAGGGTGGGATCACTGAAGCTTTCTTT.

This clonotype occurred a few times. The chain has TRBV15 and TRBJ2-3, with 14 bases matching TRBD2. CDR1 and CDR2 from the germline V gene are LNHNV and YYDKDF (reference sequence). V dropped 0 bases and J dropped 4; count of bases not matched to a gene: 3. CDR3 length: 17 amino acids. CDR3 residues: CATSREKTSGGADTQYF. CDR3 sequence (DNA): TGTGCCACCAGCAGAGAAAAGACTAGCGGGGGGGCAGATACGCAGTATTTT.

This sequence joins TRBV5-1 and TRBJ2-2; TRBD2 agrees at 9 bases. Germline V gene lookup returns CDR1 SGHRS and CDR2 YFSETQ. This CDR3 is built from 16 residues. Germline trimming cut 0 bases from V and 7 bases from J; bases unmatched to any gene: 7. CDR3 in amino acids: CASSLVVLAGVGELFF. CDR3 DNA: TGCGCCAGCAGCTTGGTTGTCTTAGCGGGGGTCGGGGAGCTGTTTTTT.

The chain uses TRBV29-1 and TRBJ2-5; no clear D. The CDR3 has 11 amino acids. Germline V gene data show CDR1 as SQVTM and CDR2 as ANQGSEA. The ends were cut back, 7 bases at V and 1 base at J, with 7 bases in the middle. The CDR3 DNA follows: TGCAGCGCCGGGTTCCAAGAGACCCAGTACTTC. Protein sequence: CSAGFQETQYF. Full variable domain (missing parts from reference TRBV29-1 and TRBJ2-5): SAVISQKPSRDICQRGTSLTIQCQVDSQVTMMFWYRQQPGQSLTLIATANQGSEATYESGFVIDKFPISRPNLTFSTLTVSNMSPEDSSIYLCSAGFQETQYFGPGTRLLVL.

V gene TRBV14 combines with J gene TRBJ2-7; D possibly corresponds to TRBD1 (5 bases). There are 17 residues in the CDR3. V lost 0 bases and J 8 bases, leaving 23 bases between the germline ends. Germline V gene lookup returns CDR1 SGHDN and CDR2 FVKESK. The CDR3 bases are TGTGCCAGCAGCCAAGAAGGGGCCGCTTGGTCCTTGGGGCAGCAGTACTTC. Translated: CASSQEGAAWSLGQQYF.

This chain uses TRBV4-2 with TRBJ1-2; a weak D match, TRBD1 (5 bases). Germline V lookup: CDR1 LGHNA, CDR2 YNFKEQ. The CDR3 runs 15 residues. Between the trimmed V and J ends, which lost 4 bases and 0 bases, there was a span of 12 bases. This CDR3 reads CASSPRGSPNYGYTF. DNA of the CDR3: TGTGCCAGCAGCCCACGGGGCAGCCCTAACTATGGCTACACCTTC.

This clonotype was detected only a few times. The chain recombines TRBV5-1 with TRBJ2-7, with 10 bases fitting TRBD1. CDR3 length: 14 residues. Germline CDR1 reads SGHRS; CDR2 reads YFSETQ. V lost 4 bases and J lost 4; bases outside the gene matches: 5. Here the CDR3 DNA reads TGCGCCAGCAGCAAGGGACAGGGGAGTTACGAGCAGTACTTC. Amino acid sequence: CASSKGQGSYEQYF.

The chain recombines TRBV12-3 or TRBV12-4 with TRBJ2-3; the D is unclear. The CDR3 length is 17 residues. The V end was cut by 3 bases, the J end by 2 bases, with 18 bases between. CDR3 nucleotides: TGTGCCAGCAGTTTGTCCCCTTTTCGAGAAACCACAGATACGCAGTATTTT. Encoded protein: CASSLSPFRETTDTQYF.

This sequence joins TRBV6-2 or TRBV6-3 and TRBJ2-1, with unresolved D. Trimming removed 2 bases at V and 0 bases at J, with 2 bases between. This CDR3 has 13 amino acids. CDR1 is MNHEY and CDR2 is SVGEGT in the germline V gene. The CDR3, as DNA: TGTGCCAGCAGTTACCTCTCCTACAATGAGCAGTTCTTC. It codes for CASSYLSYNEQFF.

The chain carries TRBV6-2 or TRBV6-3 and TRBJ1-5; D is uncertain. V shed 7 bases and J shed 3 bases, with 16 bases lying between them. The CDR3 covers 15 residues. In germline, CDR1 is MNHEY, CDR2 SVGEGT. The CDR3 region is CASTSRGRFNQPQHF. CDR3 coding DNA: TGTGCCAGCACGTCCAGAGGACGTTTCAATCAGCCCCAGCATTTT.

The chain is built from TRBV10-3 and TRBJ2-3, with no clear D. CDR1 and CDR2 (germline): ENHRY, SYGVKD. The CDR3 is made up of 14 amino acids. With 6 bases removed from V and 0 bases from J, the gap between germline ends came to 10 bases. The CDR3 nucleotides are TGTGCCATCAGACTAACGTCTAGCACAGATACGCAGTATTTT. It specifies CAIRLTSSTDTQYF.